These 23 T cell receptor beta chains were all obtained from the same sample, sequenced in a study of blood T cell repertoires in COVID-19. Sequencing used immunoSEQ multiplex PCR; TCRdb keeps in-frame clones, though not all of them. The sample has about 260,000 clones; 91% are singletons. The source material was peripheral blood. These receptors originate from a young adult with COVID-19, enrolled during active disease.

V gene TRBV5-1 combines with J gene TRBJ1-2, with D possibly TRBD1 on 6 matching bases. The germline CDR1 and CDR2 sequences are SGHRS and YFSETQ. V lost 4 bases and J lost 2, with 9 bases in between. CDR3 length: 13 residues. The CDR3 loop is CASSVDRNYGYTF. Here the CDR3 DNA reads TGCGCCAGCAGCGTGGACAGAAACTATGGCTACACCTTC.

The V and J genes are TRBV5-1 and TRBJ1-2; D gene unclear. Germline V lookup: CDR1 SGHRS, CDR2 YFSETQ. V lost 3 bases and J lost 0, with 9 bases in between. The CDR3 sequence is 14 residues long. CDR3 sequence reads: CASSSRGANYGYTF. The DNA for the CDR3 is TGCGCCAGCAGCTCCCGCGGAGCTAACTATGGCTACACCTTC.

The chain uses TRBV24-1 and TRBJ2-1; perhaps TRBD2 as D (6 bases). Trimming left V 10 bases short and J 2 bases short, with 17 bases between. The CDR3 is 15 residues long. Germline values: CDR1 KGHDR, CDR2 SFDVKD. In DNA form, the CDR3 reads TGTGCCACAAGGGACTCCGAGGGTGCCTACAATGAGCAGTTCTTC. It is translated as CATRDSEGAYNEQFF.

This chain uses TRBV4-1 with TRBJ1-4, with 8 positions matching TRBD1. Germline trimming cut 3 bases from V and 7 bases from J; bases unmatched to any gene: 16. The CDR3 runs 18 residues. The V gene's germline CDR1 is MGHRA and CDR2 YSYEKL. CDR3 sequence: CASSQILSRGTGGEKLFF. The CDR3 DNA sequence: TGCGCCAGCAGCCAGATCCTCTCCCGCGGGACAGGAGGTGAAAAACTGTTTTTT.

The rearrangement joins TRBV2 to TRBJ2-7, with 11 bases fitting TRBD1. V lost 9 bases and J lost 5; bases outside the gene matches: 6. This CDR3 is 13 amino acids long. Germline assignment: CDR1 SNHLY and CDR2 FYNNEI. The CDR3, as DNA: TGTGCCAGTATGGGACAGGGGGTCCACGAGCAGTACTTC. This gives the protein CASMGQGVHEQYF.

The chain recombines TRBV7-2 with TRBJ1-4, with D perhaps matching TRBD1 (5 bases). The V gene's germline CDR1 is SGHTA and CDR2 FQGNSA. V lost 1 base and J lost 0, with 9 bases in between. There are 16 residues in the CDR3. The CDR3 nucleotides are TGTGCCAGCAGCTTAGTGGGGGGGTCAACTAATGAAAAACTGTTTTTT. It codes for CASSLVGGSTNEKLFF.

The chain couples TRBV5-6 to TRBJ2-5; 8 positions agree with TRBD1. The CDR3 extends over 13 amino acids. Germline V gene lookup returns CDR1 SGHDT and CDR2 YYEEEE. The junction had 3 bases not matched to a gene; V was cut back by 3 bases and J by 5 bases. CDR3 coding DNA: TGTGCCAGCAGCTCCAGGGGGCTGGAGACCCAGTACTTC. This gives the protein CASSSRGLETQYF.

V usage is TRBV19 and J usage is TRBJ1-4, with TRBD1 identical over 8 bases. CDR1 and CDR2 (germline): LNHDA, SQIVND (reference sequence). J was trimmed by 6 bases and V by 5 bases; bases with no gene match: 8. The CDR3 extends over 15 amino acids. CDR3 region: CASSFSDRVYEKLFF. CDR3 DNA: TGTGCCAGTAGTTTCTCGGACAGGGTTTATGAAAAACTGTTTTTT.

As to this clone: At the DNA level, this CDR3 is encoded by other sequences in the same sample as well. The rearrangement joins TRBV19 to TRBJ1-1, with D tentatively TRBD1 (5 bases). The V end was cut by 3 bases, the J end by 3 bases, with 8 bases between. The CDR3 is 13 amino acids. Germline V gene lookup returns CDR1 LNHDA and CDR2 SQIVND (reference sequence). CDR3 loop: CASSIQGDTEAFF. The CDR3 nucleotides read TGTGCCAGTAGTATCCAGGGCGACACTGAAGCTTTCTTT.

The chain joins TRBV11-2 to TRBJ2-4, with a weak D call TRBD2 (6 bases). Germline V gene lookup returns CDR1 SGHAT and CDR2 FQNNGV. CDR3 length: 15 residues. V gave up 0 bases and J gave up 6 bases, with 12 bases separating them. The DNA for the CDR3 is TGTGCCAGCAGCTTAGATACGGTAGCGGTAAACATTCAGTACTTC. This encodes CASSLDTVAVNIQYF.

The chain joins TRBV7-9 to TRBJ2-4, with 7 nucleotides matching TRBD1. The CDR3 sequence is 16 residues long. Germline V gives CDR1 SEHNR, CDR2 FQNEAQ (reference sequence). Germline trimming cut 4 bases from V and 5 bases from J; bases unmatched to any gene: 11. For the CDR3, the DNA is TGTGCCAGCAGCTCCAGGACACATCAGGGGGAAAACATTCAGTACTTC. As protein: CASSSRTHQGENIQYF. Drawing the rest from reference TRBV7-9 and TRBJ2-4, the complete variable domain is DTGVSQNPRHKITKRGQNVTFRCDPISEHNRLYWYRQTLGQGPEFLTYFQNEAQLEKSRLLSDRFSAERPKGSFSTLEIQRTEQGDSAMYLCASSSRTHQGENIQYFGAGTRLSVL.

The chain links TRBV7-9 to TRBJ1-3; 7 bases match TRBD1. The length of the CDR3 is 18 residues. Unmatched junction bases numbered 12, after V lost 4 bases and J lost 0 bases. Germline V lookup: CDR1 SEHNR, CDR2 FQNEAQ (reference sequence). The CDR3 region has the DNA TGTGCCAGCAGCTCCCCGGCGGTCGACAGGGCCTCTGGAAACACCATATATTTT. This codes for CASSSPAVDRASGNTIYF.

This chain uses TRBV11-3 with TRBJ2-1; the match to TRBD1 covers 7 bases. V lost 1 base to trimming and J lost 16 bases; unmatched junction nucleotides: 7. The CDR3 consists of 12 residues. Germline CDR1 is SGHNT and CDR2 is YENEEA. The CDR3 DNA reads TGTGCCAGCAGCTTAGGGCCTGGGACAGCCTTCTTC. It codes for CASSLGPGTAFF.

This rearrangement joins TRBV9 to TRBJ1-3; D might be TRBD1 (5 bases). This CDR3 has 17 amino acids. V was shortened by 0 bases and J by 2 bases, with 15 bases between the two germline ends. Germline CDR1 and CDR2: SGDLS and YYNGEE. CDR3 residues: CASSVARAGSPGNTIYF. The CDR3, as DNA: TGTGCCAGCAGCGTAGCCCGAGCAGGGTCCCCTGGAAACACCATATATTTT.

The chain is built from TRBV18 and TRBJ1-5, with a possible D match to TRBD1 (6 bases). CDR3 size: 14 residues. Trimming pared 3 bases from V and 3 bases from J, leaving 9 bases between. Looked up from germline, CDR1 is KGHSH and CDR2 is LQKENI. CDR3 nucleotide sequence: TGTGCCAGCTCACCTGGGGGGGCCAATCAGCCCCAGCATTTT. This translates into CASSPGGANQPQHF. Complete variable domain (other parts from reference TRBV18 and TRBJ1-5): NAGVMQNPRHLVRRRGQEARLRCSPMKGHSHVYWYRQLPEEGLKFMVYLQKENIIDESGMPKERFSAEFPKEGPSILRIQQVVRGDSAAYFCASSPGGANQPQHFGDGTRLSIL.

V usage is TRBV28 and J usage is TRBJ1-1, with 9 bases matching TRBD1. Germline assignment: CDR1 MDHEN and CDR2 SYDVKM. The CDR3 totals 16 residues. With V trimmed by 7 bases and J by 5 bases, 14 bases remained unmatched. CDR3 bases: TGTGCCAGCAATTACGTGCAAGGACAGGGGAGGACTGAAGCTTTCTTT. Protein product: CASNYVQGQGRTEAFF.

The chain carries TRBV11-2 and TRBJ2-7, with 12 positions matching TRBD2. The CDR3 loop spans 14 amino acids. Germline CDR1 reads SGHAT; CDR2 reads FQNNGV. The ends lost 8 bases at V and 0 bases at J; junction bases unmatched: 2. The CDR3 DNA follows: TGTGCCAGCGGACTAGCGGGGCTCTCCTACGAGCAGTACTTC. Encoded protein: CASGLAGLSYEQYF.

The chain uses TRBV12-3 or TRBV12-4 and TRBJ1-2; 8 bases are a match to TRBD1. Trimming cost V 7 bases and J 7 bases; bases outside gene matches: 5. The CDR3 loop spans 12 amino acids. The CDR3 nucleotides read TGTGCCAGCAACCTACAGGGGGGTGGCTACACCTTC. Translating gives CASNLQGGGYTF.

This chain joins TRBV28 and TRBJ1-2; 9 nucleotides agree with TRBD1. From germline, CDR1 is MDHEN and CDR2 SYDVKM. Trimming took 6 bases from V and 5 from J; bases not matched to a gene: 4. The CDR3 extends over 13 amino acids. The CDR3 coding sequence is TGTGCCAGCAGCACGGGACAGGGTTATGGCTACACCTTC. Residues: CASSTGQGYGYTF.

This sequence joins TRBV7-2 and TRBJ2-3, with 7 bases matching TRBD2. The CDR3 loop spans 15 amino acids. The germline CDR1 and CDR2 sequences are SGHTA and FQGNSA. V gave up 3 bases and J gave up 4 bases; unmatched junction bases: 7. Written as DNA, the CDR3 is TGTGCCAGCAGCTTCGTGGGAGGGCGGGCAGATACGCAGTATTTT. Amino acid sequence: CASSFVGGRADTQYF.

The J gene is TRBJ1-6, the V gene TRBV10-2; D is ambiguous. There are 14 residues in the CDR3. V was pared by 4 bases and J by 6 bases, with 10 bases between. From germline, CDR1 is WSHSY and CDR2 SAAADI. CDR3 bases: TGCGCCAGCAGTGGGGTGGAGGGTAATTCACCCCTCCACTTT. Protein: CASSGVEGNSPLHF.

The chain has TRBV7-6 and TRBJ2-1; 12 nucleotides agree with TRBD2. This CDR3 is 18 amino acids long. Germline V gives CDR1 SGHVS, CDR2 FNYEAQ. The V segment lost 5 bases and the J segment 1 base; nucleotides outside the gene matches: 9. In DNA, the CDR3 is TGTGCCAGCAGCGAAGGTCCTAGCGGGAGGGGGTCCTACAATGAGCAGTTCTTC. This gives the protein CASSEGPSGRGSYNEQFF.

The chain links TRBV27 to TRBJ2-7, with 9 bases identical to TRBD2. From germline, CDR1 is MNHEY and CDR2 SMNVEV (reference sequence). CDR3 size: 15 residues. V lost 2 bases and J lost 0; bases outside the gene matches: 2. The chain's CDR3 is CASSLAGGNSYEQYF. The CDR3 bases are TGTGCCAGCAGTTTAGCGGGAGGGAACTCCTACGAGCAGTACTTC.